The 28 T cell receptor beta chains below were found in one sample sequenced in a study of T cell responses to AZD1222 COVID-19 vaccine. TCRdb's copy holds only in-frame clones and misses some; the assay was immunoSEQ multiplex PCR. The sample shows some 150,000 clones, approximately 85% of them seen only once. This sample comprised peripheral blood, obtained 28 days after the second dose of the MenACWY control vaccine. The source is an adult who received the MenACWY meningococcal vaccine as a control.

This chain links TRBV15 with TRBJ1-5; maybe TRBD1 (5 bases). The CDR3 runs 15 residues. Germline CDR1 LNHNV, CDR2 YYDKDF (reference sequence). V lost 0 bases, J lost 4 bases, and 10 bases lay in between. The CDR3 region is CATSRESGLNQPQHF. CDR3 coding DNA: TGTGCCACCAGCAGAGAGTCAGGGCTTAATCAGCCCCAGCATTTT.

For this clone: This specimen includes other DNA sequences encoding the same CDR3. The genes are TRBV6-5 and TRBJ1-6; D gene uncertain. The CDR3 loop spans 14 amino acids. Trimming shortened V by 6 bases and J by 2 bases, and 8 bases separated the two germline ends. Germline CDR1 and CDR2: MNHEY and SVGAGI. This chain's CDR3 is CASSSGPYNSPLHF. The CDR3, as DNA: TGTGCCAGCAGCTCGGGTCCCTATAATTCACCCCTCCACTTT.

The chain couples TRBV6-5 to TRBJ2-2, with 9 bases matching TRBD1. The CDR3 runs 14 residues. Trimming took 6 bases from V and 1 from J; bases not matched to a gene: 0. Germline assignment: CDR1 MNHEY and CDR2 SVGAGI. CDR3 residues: CASRGQGNTGELFF. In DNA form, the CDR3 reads TGTGCCAGCAGGGGACAGGGGAACACCGGGGAGCTGTTTTTT.

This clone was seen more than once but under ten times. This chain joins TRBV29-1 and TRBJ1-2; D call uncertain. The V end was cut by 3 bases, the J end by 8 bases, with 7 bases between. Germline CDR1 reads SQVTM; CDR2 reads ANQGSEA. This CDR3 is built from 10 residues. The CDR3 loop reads CSVDLEGYTF. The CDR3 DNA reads TGCAGCGTTGATCTAGAGGGCTACACCTTC.

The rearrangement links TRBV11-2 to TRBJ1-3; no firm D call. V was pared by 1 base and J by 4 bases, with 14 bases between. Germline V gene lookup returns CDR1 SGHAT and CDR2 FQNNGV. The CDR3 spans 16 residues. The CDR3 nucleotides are TGTGCCAGCAGCTTAGTTGGTATTACGGCAGGAAACACCATATATTTT. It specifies CASSLVGITAGNTIYF.

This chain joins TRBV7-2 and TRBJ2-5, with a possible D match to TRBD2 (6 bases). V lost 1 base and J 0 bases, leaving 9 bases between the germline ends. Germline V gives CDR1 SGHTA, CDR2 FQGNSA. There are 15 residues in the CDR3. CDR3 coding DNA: TGTGCCAGCAGCTTAGGGGCGGGATACCAAGAGACCCAGTACTTC. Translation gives CASSLGAGYQETQYF.

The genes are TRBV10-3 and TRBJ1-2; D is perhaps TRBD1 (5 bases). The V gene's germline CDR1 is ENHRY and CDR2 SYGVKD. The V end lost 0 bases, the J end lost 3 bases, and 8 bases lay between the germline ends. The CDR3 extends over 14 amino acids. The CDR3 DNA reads TGTGCCATCAGTGAGTCGGGGGTGGACTATGGCTACACCTTC. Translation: CAISESGVDYGYTF.

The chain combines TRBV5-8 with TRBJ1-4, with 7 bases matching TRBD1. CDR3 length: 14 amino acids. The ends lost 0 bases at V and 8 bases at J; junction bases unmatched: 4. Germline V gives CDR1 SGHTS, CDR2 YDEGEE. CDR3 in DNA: TGTGCCAGCAGCTTGGGACAGGGAAGAGAAAAACTGTTTTTT. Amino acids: CASSLGQGREKLFF.

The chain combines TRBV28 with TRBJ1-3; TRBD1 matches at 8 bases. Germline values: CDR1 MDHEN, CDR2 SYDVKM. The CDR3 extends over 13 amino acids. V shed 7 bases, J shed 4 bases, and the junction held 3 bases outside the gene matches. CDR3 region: CASTRDRGNTIYF. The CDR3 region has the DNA TGTGCCAGCACTCGGGACAGGGGAAACACCATATATTTT.

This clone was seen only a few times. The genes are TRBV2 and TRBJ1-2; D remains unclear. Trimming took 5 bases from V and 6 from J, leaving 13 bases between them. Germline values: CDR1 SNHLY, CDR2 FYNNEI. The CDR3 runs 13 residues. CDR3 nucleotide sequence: TGTGCCAGCAGTACCCGGCCTGTGGATGGCTACACCTTC. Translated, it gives CASSTRPVDGYTF.

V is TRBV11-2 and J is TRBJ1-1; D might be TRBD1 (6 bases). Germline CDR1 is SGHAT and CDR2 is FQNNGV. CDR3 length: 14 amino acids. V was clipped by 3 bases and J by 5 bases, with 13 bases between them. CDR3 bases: TGTGCCAGCAGCTTTACACAGGGTATGACTGAAGCTTTCTTT. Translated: CASSFTQGMTEAFF.

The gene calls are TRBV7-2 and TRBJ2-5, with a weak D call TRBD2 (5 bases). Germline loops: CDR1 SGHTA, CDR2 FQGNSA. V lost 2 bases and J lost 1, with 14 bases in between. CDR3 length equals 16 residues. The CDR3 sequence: CASSLFSSAPQETQYF. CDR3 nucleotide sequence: TGTGCCAGCAGCTTATTTAGTAGCGCCCCCCAAGAGACCCAGTACTTC.

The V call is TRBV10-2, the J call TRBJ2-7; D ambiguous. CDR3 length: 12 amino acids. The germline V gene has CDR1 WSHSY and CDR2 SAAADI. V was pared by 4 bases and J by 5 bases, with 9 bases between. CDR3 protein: CASSVVLHEQYV. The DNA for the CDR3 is TGCGCCAGCAGTGTAGTTTTACACGAGCAGTACGTC.

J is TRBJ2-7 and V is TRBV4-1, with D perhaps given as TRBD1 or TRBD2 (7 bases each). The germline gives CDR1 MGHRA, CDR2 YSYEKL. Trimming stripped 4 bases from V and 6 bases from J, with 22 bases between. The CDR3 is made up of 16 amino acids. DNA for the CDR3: TGCGCCAGCAGCCCTTACCTACAGGGGAGGGCCTCCGAGCAGTACTTC. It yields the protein CASSPYLQGRASEQYF.

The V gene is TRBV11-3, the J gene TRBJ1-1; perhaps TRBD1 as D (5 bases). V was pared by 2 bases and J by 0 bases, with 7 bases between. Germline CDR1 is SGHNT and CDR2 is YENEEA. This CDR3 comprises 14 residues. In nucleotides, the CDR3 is TGTGCCAGCAGCTTACAGGGAGTGAACACTGAAGCTTTCTTT. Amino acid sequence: CASSLQGVNTEAFF.

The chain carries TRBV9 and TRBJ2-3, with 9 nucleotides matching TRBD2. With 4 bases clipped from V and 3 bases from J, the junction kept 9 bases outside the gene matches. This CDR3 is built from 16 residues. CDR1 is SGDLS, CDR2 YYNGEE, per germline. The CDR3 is CASSSFSGRSTDTQYF. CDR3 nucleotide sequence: TGTGCCAGCAGCAGCTTTAGCGGGAGATCGACAGATACGCAGTATTTT.

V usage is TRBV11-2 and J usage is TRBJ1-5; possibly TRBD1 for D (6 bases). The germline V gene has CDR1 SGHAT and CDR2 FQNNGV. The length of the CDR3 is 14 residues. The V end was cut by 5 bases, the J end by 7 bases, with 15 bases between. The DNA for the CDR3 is TGTGCCAGCAGCCCGTCCGGGGGGGGCCAGCCCCAGCATTTT. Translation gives CASSPSGGGQPQHF.

The CDR3 bases are TGTGCCAGCTCACCTGGACGGATCTCTGGAAACACCATATATTTT. It yields the protein CASSPGRISGNTIYF. The chain has TRBV18 and TRBJ1-3; D remains ambiguous. The CDR3 runs 15 residues. CDR1 is KGHSH and CDR2 is LQKENI in the germline V gene. Trimming removed 3 bases from V and 0 bases from J, with 9 bases in between.

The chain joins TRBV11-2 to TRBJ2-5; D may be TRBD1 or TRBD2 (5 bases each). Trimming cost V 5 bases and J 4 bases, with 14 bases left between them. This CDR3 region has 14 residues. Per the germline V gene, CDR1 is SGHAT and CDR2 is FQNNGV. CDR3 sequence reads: CASSLGRGRETQYF. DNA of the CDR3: TGTGCCAGCAGCCTAGGACGGGGCAGAGAGACCCAGTACTTC. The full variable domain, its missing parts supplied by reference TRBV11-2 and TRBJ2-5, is EAGVAQSPRYKIIEKRQSVAFWCNPISGHATLYWYQQILGQGPKLLIQFQNNGVVDDSQLPKDRFSAERLKGVDSTLKIQPAKLEDSAVYLCASSLGRGRETQYFGPGTRLLVL.

The CDR3 loop is CASSLIATGELFF. The CDR3, as DNA: TGCGCCAGCAGCCTCATAGCTACCGGGGAGCTGTTTTTT. The rearrangement joins TRBV5-1 to TRBJ2-2; D not resolved. V was shortened by 4 bases and J by 5 bases, with 9 bases between the two germline ends. The CDR3 spans 13 residues. The germline CDR1 and CDR2 sequences are SGHRS and YFSETQ.

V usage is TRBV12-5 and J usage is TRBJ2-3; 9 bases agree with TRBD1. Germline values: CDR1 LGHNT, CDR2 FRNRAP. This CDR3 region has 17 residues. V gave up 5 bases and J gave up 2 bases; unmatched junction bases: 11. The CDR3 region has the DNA TGTGCTAGTGGTACCACCGGGACAGGGTCCTCCACAGATACGCAGTATTTT. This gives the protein CASGTTGTGSSTDTQYF.

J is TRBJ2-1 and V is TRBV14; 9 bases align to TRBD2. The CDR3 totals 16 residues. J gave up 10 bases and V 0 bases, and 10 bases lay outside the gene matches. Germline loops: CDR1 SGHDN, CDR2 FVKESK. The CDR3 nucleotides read TGTGCCAGCAGCCAAGATCTAAGACTAGCGGTCGGAGAGCAGTTCTTC. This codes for CASSQDLRLAVGEQFF.

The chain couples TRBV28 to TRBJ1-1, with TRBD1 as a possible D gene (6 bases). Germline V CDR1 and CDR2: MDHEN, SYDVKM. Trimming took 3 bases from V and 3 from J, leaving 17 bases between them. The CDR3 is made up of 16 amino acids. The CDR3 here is CASSLGGNRADTEAFF. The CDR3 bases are TGTGCCAGCAGTTTGGGCGGGAACAGGGCGGACACTGAAGCTTTCTTT.

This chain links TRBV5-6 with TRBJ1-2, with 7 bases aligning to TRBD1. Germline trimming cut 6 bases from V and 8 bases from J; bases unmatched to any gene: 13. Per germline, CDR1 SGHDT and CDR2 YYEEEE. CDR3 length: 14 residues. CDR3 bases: TGTGCCAGCATCGCTCCGGGGACAGCATACGGCTACACCTTC. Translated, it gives CASIAPGTAYGYTF.

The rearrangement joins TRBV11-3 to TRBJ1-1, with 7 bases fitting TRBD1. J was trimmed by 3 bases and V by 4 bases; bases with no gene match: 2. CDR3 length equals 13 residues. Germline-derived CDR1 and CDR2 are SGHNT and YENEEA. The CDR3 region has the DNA TGTGCCAGCAGCTCAGGGGGGTACACTGAAGCTTTCTTT. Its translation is CASSSGGYTEAFF.

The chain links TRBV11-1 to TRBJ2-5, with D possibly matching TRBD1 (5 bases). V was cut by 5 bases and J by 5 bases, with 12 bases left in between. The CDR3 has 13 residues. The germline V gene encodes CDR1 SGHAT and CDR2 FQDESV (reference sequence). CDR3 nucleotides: TGTGCCAGCAGCCCATCCCCAGGGGAGACCCAGTACTTC. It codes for CASSPSPGETQYF.

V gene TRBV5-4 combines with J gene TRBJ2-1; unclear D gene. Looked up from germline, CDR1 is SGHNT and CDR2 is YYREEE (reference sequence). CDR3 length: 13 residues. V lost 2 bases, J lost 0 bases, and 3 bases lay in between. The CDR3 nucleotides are TGTGCCAGCAGCTTTTTCTCCTACAATGAGCAGTTCTTC. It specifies CASSFFSYNEQFF.

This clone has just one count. CDR3 residues: CSGSAQGGTEAFF. The CDR3 DNA reads TGCAGCGGCAGCGCGCAGGGAGGGACTGAAGCTTTCTTT. The chain joins TRBV29-1 to TRBJ1-1, with D possibly matching TRBD1 (5 bases). Germline V CDR1 and CDR2: SQVTM, ANQGSEA. The CDR3 spans 13 residues. Trimming left V 7 bases short and J 5 bases short, with 17 bases between.